The clone carrying this TCR beta chain came up once. As yet, its antigen is unknown. The junction does not match germline at one end; this may be a read error. The source of the sample is a study of cytomegalovirus exposure and HLA in healthy donors. Primers included in the PCR were 60 Vbeta and 13 Jbeta primers. This table comes from immunoSEQ multiplex PCR, and its TCRdb copy is limited to in-frame clones, with some not included. The sample includes around 140,000 clones, over 75% of them seen just once. Study-wide results and limits: Reports indicated that the classifier achieved high specificity and sensitivity in diagnosing cytomegalovirus status. Further analysis was carried out later, and it showed several of the most significant clusters appearing linked to common viral pathogens.

The specimen was PBMCs. This receptor was taken from a woman aged 40 to 50 in good health and CMV-seronegative.

The CDR3 bases are TGTGCCAGTAACAAGGGGTGGCCGGAGACCCAGCACTTC. Protein product: CASNKGWPETQHF. This sequence joins TRBV2 and TRBJ2-5; TRBD1 is a possible D gene (5 bases). This CDR3 contains 13 residues. Germline CDR1 is SNHLY and CDR2 is FYNNEI.